What follows are 28 T cell receptor beta chains derived from one specimen sequenced in a study of cytomegalovirus exposure and HLA in healthy donors. The study ran its PCR with 60 Vbeta and 13 Jbeta primers. Assay used: immunoSEQ multiplex PCR; TCRdb lists only in-frame clones, some missing. Here the sample spans 110,000 to 150,000 clones, 75% to 80% being singletons. Sequences were obtained from PBMCs. The origin of the receptors is a male donor in good health and CMV-seronegative.

The genes are TRBV25-1 and TRBJ2-7, with a tentative D call TRBD1 (6 bases). Germline V gene lookup returns CDR1 MGHDK and CDR2 SYGVNS. The length of the CDR3 is 13 residues. The V end was cut by 8 bases, the J end by 0 bases, with 11 bases between. CDR3 loop: CASEQGSSYEQYF. CDR3 nucleotide sequence: TGTGCCAGCGAGCAGGGGAGCTCCTACGAGCAGTACTTC.

This clone was seen just once. This chain connects TRBV19 to TRBJ1-2; D may be TRBD1 (6 bases). From germline, CDR1 is LNHDA and CDR2 SQIVND (reference sequence). The V end lost 6 bases, the J end lost 7 bases, and 21 bases lay between the germline ends. This CDR3 region has 15 residues. DNA of the CDR3: TGTGCCAGTAGCGCACCTGGACAGAGACTTTTTGGCTACACCTTC. It encodes CASSAPGQRLFGYTF.

The sample holds one count of this clone. The J gene is TRBJ2-2, the V gene TRBV7-2, with TRBD2 as a possible D gene (5 bases). CDR1 and CDR2 from the germline V gene are SGHTA and FQGNSA. The CDR3 runs to 15 residues. V lost 3 bases, J lost 5 bases, and 13 bases lay in between. The CDR3 bases are TGTGCCAGCAGCTTCCTGATCGGGATAACCGGGGAGCTGTTTTTT. Protein sequence: CASSFLIGITGELFF.

The chain recombines TRBV9 with TRBJ2-5; D uncertain. Germline CDR1 reads SGDLS; CDR2 reads YYNGEE. The CDR3 runs 14 residues. V was cut by 0 bases and J by 2 bases, with 8 bases left in between. In nucleotides, the CDR3 is TGTGCCAGCAGCGTAGGAGGTTTTCAAGAGACCCAGTACTTC. Translation: CASSVGGFQETQYF.

This clone appeared a single time. The rearrangement uses TRBV7-3 and TRBJ2-1; D unresolved. Trimming removed 2 bases at V and 9 bases at J, with 8 bases between. Germline V lookup: CDR1 SGHTA, CDR2 FQGTGA. CDR3 length: 12 residues. The DNA of the CDR3 is TGTGCCAGCAGCTTAGCGTTCGGTGAGCAGTTCTTC. It translates to CASSLAFGEQFF.

V is TRBV4-3 and J is TRBJ2-4; 13 bases line up with TRBD2. The CDR3 runs to 19 residues. Germline loops: CDR1 LGHNA, CDR2 YSLEER. The V segment lost 1 base and the J segment 0 bases; nucleotides outside the gene matches: 6. The CDR3 protein is CASSQGLAGGPLAKNIQYF. Written as DNA, the CDR3 is TGCGCCAGCAGCCAAGGACTAGCGGGGGGCCCTTTAGCCAAAAACATTCAGTACTTC.

Only a few counts were recorded for this clone. The chain links TRBV7-8 to TRBJ2-7; perhaps TRBD2 as D (5 bases). V lost 1 base and J 6 bases, leaving 16 bases between the germline ends. Germline V lookup: CDR1 SGHVS, CDR2 FQNEAQ. This CDR3 has 15 amino acids. As DNA, the CDR3 is TGTGCCAGCAGCTTAGATACAGCCTTCCGGGGCGAGCAGTACTTC. Amino acid sequence: CASSLDTAFRGEQYF.

This clone has only a few counts. V usage is TRBV6-5 and J usage is TRBJ2-4, with 7 positions matching TRBD2. Germline loops: CDR1 MNHEY, CDR2 SVGAGI. V lost 0 bases to trimming and J lost 2 bases; unmatched junction nucleotides: 4. The length of the CDR3 is 16 residues. CDR3 sequence (DNA): TGTGCCAGCAGTTACTCCGGAGCGGGGTCCAAAAACATTCAGTACTTC. Translated, it gives CASSYSGAGSKNIQYF.

The rearrangement uses TRBV10-2 and TRBJ2-1; 8 nucleotides agree with TRBD2. Germline CDR1 and CDR2: WSHSY and SAAADI. V gave up 11 bases and J gave up 2 bases; unmatched junction bases: 14. The CDR3 is 16 residues long. The CDR3 sequence: CALEKATGGTYNEQFF. CDR3 coding DNA: TGCGCCCTTGAAAAAGCGACGGGAGGGACCTACAATGAGCAGTTCTTC.

J is TRBJ2-7 and V is TRBV29-1; 7 bases are a match to TRBD1. The J segment lost 4 bases and the V segment lost 7 bases, leaving 10 bases of the junction unmatched. Germline V gene lookup returns CDR1 SQVTM and CDR2 ANQGSEA. CDR3 length equals 13 residues. The CDR3 DNA sequence: TGCAGCGCCCTAGGGGGCTGGGGTTACGAGCAGTACTTC. The encoded protein is CSALGGWGYEQYF.

The DNA for the CDR3 is TGTGCCAGCAGCTTAGGCTGGGGACAGGGGACCTCCTACAATGAGCAGTTCTTC. This translates into CASSLGWGQGTSYNEQFF. This sequence joins TRBV7-8 and TRBJ2-1; 10 bases match TRBD1. Germline V gene lookup returns CDR1 SGHVS and CDR2 FQNEAQ. There are 18 residues in the CDR3. Trimming removed 1 base from V and 0 bases from J; junction bases left unmatched: 6.

This clone has a handful of counts. The rearrangement joins TRBV25-1 to TRBJ1-1, with a tentative D call TRBD1 (6 bases). The CDR3 length is 14 residues. Trimming cost V 4 bases and J 4 bases, with 13 bases left between them. Germline lookup yields CDR1 MGHDK and CDR2 SYGVNS. The CDR3 spells CASSGQVQGTEAFF. CDR3 DNA: TGTGCCAGCAGTGGACAGGTACAGGGCACTGAAGCTTTCTTT.

This chain uses TRBV5-1 with TRBJ2-7; 8 nucleotides align to TRBD1. The V gene's germline CDR1 is SGHRS and CDR2 YFSETQ. V trimming: 2 bases; J trimming: 1 base; junction bases outside the gene matches: 5. The CDR3 has 15 residues. The chain's CDR3 is CASSFTGTGSYEQYF. CDR3 coding DNA: TGCGCCAGCAGCTTCACCGGGACAGGATCCTACGAGCAGTACTTC.

This chain uses TRBV7-9 with TRBJ2-3, with TRBD2 matching 13 bases. J was trimmed by 5 bases and V by 4 bases; bases with no gene match: 6. Per the germline V gene, CDR1 is SEHNR and CDR2 is FQNEAQ (reference sequence). The CDR3 totals 16 residues. The CDR3 nucleotides read TGTGCCAGCAGCTCAGGACTAGCGGGAGTTGGAGATACGCAGTATTTT. Amino acids: CASSSGLAGVGDTQYF.

This clone was detected a few times. This chain connects TRBV29-1 to TRBJ2-1, with 8 nucleotides matching TRBD2. The CDR3 runs to 14 residues. From germline, CDR1 is SQVTM and CDR2 ANQGSEA. The V segment lost 4 bases and the J segment 7 bases; nucleotides outside the gene matches: 9. The CDR3: CSVGRREVGNEQFF. CDR3 coding DNA: TGCAGCGTTGGGAGGCGGGAGGTGGGGAATGAGCAGTTCTTC.

This clone was seen just once. The chain couples TRBV11-2 to TRBJ2-1, with D unresolved. Deletions cut 2 bases from V and 9 bases from J, with 20 bases between. The CDR3 has 16 residues. Germline V gene lookup returns CDR1 SGHAT and CDR2 FQNNGV. The CDR3 loop reads CASSLKMYSTTSEQFF. The CDR3, as DNA: TGTGCCAGCAGCTTAAAAATGTATTCCACCACCAGTGAGCAGTTCTTC.

The count of this clone is one. The chain has TRBV7-6 and TRBJ2-7; TRBD1 aligns across 8 bases. Germline CDR1 SGHVS, CDR2 FNYEAQ. This CDR3 contains 15 residues. Losses at the gene ends were 0 bases for V and 2 bases for J; bases not matched to a gene: 3. CDR3: CASSLAGTGPYEQYF. CDR3 DNA sequence: TGTGCCAGCAGCTTAGCCGGGACAGGTCCCTACGAGCAGTACTTC.

The gene calls are TRBV4-3 and TRBJ1-1; D unclear. CDR1 and CDR2 from the germline V gene are LGHNA and YSLEER. This CDR3 is built from 15 residues. The V end lost 10 bases, the J end lost 0 bases, and 18 bases lay between the germline ends. For the CDR3, the DNA is TGCGCCAACGCGGGGTGGGCCGTAATGAACACTGAAGCTTTCTTT. Residues: CANAGWAVMNTEAFF.

This chain links TRBV4-1 with TRBJ2-7; 8 bases fit TRBD2. Germline V gene sequence: CDR1 MGHRA, CDR2 YSYEKL. The CDR3 spans 17 residues. Germline trimming cut 3 bases from V and 2 bases from J; bases unmatched to any gene: 12. The CDR3 region is CASSQGVIAGRPYEQYF. The DNA for the CDR3 is TGCGCCAGCAGCCAGGGTGTGATAGCGGGACGCCCCTACGAGCAGTACTTC.

This rearrangement joins TRBV11-2 to TRBJ1-1; D is possibly TRBD1 (5 bases). CDR1 is SGHAT, CDR2 FQNNGV, per germline. CDR3 length: 13 amino acids. With 4 bases removed from V and 7 bases from J, the gap between germline ends came to 13 bases. The CDR3 here is CASSSPDRYEAFF. The CDR3 bases are TGTGCCAGCAGCTCCCCCGACAGATATGAAGCTTTCTTT.

This chain joins TRBV7-9 and TRBJ2-2, with TRBD1 identical over 7 bases. V lost 5 bases to trimming and J lost 6 bases; unmatched junction nucleotides: 9. The CDR3 totals 15 residues. CDR1 is SEHNR, CDR2 FQNEAQ, per germline (reference sequence). As DNA, the CDR3 is TGTGCCAGCAGCCGCCGTGACAGGGAAGCCGGGGAGCTGTTTTTT. Encoded protein: CASSRRDREAGELFF. Supplemented by reference TRBV7-9 and TRBJ2-2, the full variable domain reads DTGVSQNPRHKITKRGQNVTFRCDPISEHNRLYWYRQTLGQGPEFLTYFQNEAQLEKSRLLSDRFSAERPKGSFSTLEIQRTEQGDSAMYLCASSRRDREAGELFFGEGSRLTVL.

The rearrangement uses TRBV6-5 and TRBJ1-5; 7 positions match TRBD1. Germline lookup yields CDR1 MNHEY and CDR2 SVGAGI. Trimming took 0 bases from V and 7 from J; bases not matched to a gene: 6. This CDR3 region has 15 residues. CDR3 region: CASSYSTGPGQPQHF. CDR3 nucleotide sequence: TGTGCCAGCAGTTACTCGACAGGGCCGGGACAGCCCCAGCATTTT.

This sequence joins TRBV5-6 and TRBJ2-7; TRBD1 matches 9 bases. Germline CDR1 reads SGHDT; CDR2 reads YYEEEE. This CDR3 comprises 15 residues. Trimming cost V 4 bases and J 1 base; bases outside gene matches: 6. Written as DNA, the CDR3 is TGTGCCAGCAGCACGACCGGGACAGGGTCCTACGAGCAGTACTTC. This sequence encodes CASSTTGTGSYEQYF.

This chain joins TRBV7-2 and TRBJ2-1, with TRBD2 matching over 10 bases. The CDR3 is made up of 18 amino acids. Losses at the gene ends were 7 bases for V and 2 bases for J; bases not matched to a gene: 14. From germline, CDR1 is SGHTA and CDR2 FQGNSA. CDR3 residues: CASTNTARTSGAYNEQFF. DNA of the CDR3: TGTGCCAGCACCAACACAGCACGGACTAGCGGAGCCTACAATGAGCAGTTCTTC. Full variable domain (outside the CDR3, taken from reference TRBV7-2 and TRBJ2-1): GAGVSQSPSNKVTEKGKDVELRCDPISGHTALYWYRQSLGQGLEFLIYFQGNSAPDKSGLPSDRFSAERTGGSVSTLTIQRTQQEDSAVYLCASTNTARTSGAYNEQFFGPGTRLTVL.

The rearrangement joins TRBV7-9 to TRBJ1-2; a weak D match, TRBD1 (5 bases). Looked up from germline, CDR1 is SEHNR and CDR2 is FQNEAQ (reference sequence). V was clipped by 3 bases and J by 5 bases, with 13 bases between them. The CDR3 totals 14 residues. Here the CDR3 reads CASSLGGMWYGYTF. CDR3 nucleotides: TGTGCCAGCAGCTTGGGGGGAATGTGGTATGGCTACACCTTC.

The V and J genes are TRBV6-1 and TRBJ1-1, with unresolved D. V was cut by 0 bases and J by 5 bases, with 13 bases left in between. Germline CDR1 and CDR2: MNHNS and SASEGT. The CDR3 sequence is 15 residues long. The chain's CDR3 is CASSEALRGGTEAFF. CDR3 DNA sequence: TGTGCCAGCAGTGAAGCGCTTCGGGGAGGTACTGAAGCTTTCTTT.

The chain is built from TRBV4-1 and TRBJ2-1, with 9 bases lining up with TRBD1. Germline CDR1 reads MGHRA; CDR2 reads YSYEKL. V shed 8 bases, J shed 4 bases, and the junction held 6 bases outside the gene matches. This CDR3 has 14 amino acids. CDR3 sequence (DNA): TGCGCCAGCGCCGGGGGGACAGGGTACAATGAGCAGTTCTTC. Protein sequence: CASAGGTGYNEQFF.

The chain joins TRBV5-1 to TRBJ1-1, with no clear D. The germline V gene has CDR1 SGHRS and CDR2 YFSETQ. The CDR3 runs 13 residues. V lost 0 bases, J lost 4 bases, and 7 bases lay in between. The CDR3 reads CASSLDSPTEAFF. The DNA for the CDR3 is TGCGCCAGCAGCTTGGACAGCCCCACTGAAGCTTTCTTT.